The 27 T cell receptor beta chains listed next were all sequenced from one sample in a study of blood T cell repertoires in COVID-19. Assay used: immunoSEQ multiplex PCR; TCRdb lists only in-frame clones, some missing. The table includes around 110,000 clones, approximately 89% detected once. Sequences were obtained from peripheral blood. These receptors were collected from a man aged 50-60 years with active or convalescent COVID-19.

J is TRBJ1-5 and V is TRBV7-8; D remains ambiguous. Trimming shortened V by 5 bases and J by 8 bases, and 10 bases separated the two germline ends. The CDR3 runs 12 residues. The germline V gene has CDR1 SGHVS and CDR2 FQNEAQ. The CDR3 reads CASSHYGEPQHF. CDR3 DNA: TGTGCCAGCAGCCACTACGGGGAGCCCCAGCATTTT.

The CDR3 DNA sequence: TGCGCCAGCAGCAACGGGATCACTGAAGCTTTCTTT. Translating gives CASSNGITEAFF. The rearrangement uses TRBV5-1 and TRBJ1-1; D remains ambiguous. The CDR3 extends over 12 amino acids. Germline-derived CDR1 and CDR2 are SGHRS and YFSETQ. The V gene lost 4 bases and the J gene lost 4 bases, with 8 bases spanning the gap.

This rearrangement joins TRBV6-5 to TRBJ1-1; tentative D call: TRBD1 (5 bases). Trimming stripped 6 bases from V and 0 bases from J, with 8 bases between. Germline V gene data show CDR1 as MNHEY and CDR2 as SVGAGI. The CDR3 loop spans 13 amino acids. This CDR3 reads CASSPRVNTEAFF. The CDR3 nucleotides are TGTGCCAGCAGCCCCAGGGTGAACACTGAAGCTTTCTTT.

The CDR3 region has the DNA TGTGCCACCAGCAGAGATTTCGGGACAGCGTCTCTATATGGCTACACCTTC. Translation gives CATSRDFGTASLYGYTF. V gene TRBV15 combines with J gene TRBJ1-2; 7 positions agree with TRBD1. With V trimmed by 0 bases and J by 5 bases, 12 bases remained unmatched. The germline V gene has CDR1 LNHNV and CDR2 YYDKDF (reference sequence). The CDR3 sequence is 17 residues long.

This clone was recorded a few times. The rearrangement uses TRBV5-1 and TRBJ2-5; 7 bases line up with TRBD2. The CDR3 sequence is 15 residues long. The germline V gene has CDR1 SGHRS and CDR2 YFSETQ. Trimming removed 4 bases from V and 0 bases from J; junction bases left unmatched: 6. The CDR3 nucleotides read TGCGCCAGCAGCCCTTGGGGGGGGTACCAAGAGACCCAGTACTTC. Translation gives CASSPWGGYQETQYF.

About this clone: Germline is not matched at one junction end, which may reflect a read error. The V and J genes are TRBV7-7 and TRBJ1-1; possible D gene TRBD1, 5 bases. Germline-derived CDR1 and CDR2 are SSHAT and FNYEAQ (reference sequence). The CDR3 totals 13 residues. In DNA form, the CDR3 reads TGTGCTAGCAGCCTTGGGTCAGGGACTGAAGCTTTCTTT. Translated: CASSLGSGTEAFF.

V usage is TRBV29-1 and J usage is TRBJ1-3; 8 bases map to TRBD1. Germline V lookup: CDR1 SQVTM, CDR2 ANQGSEA. CDR3 length equals 14 residues. V shed 7 bases, J shed 4 bases, and the junction held 9 bases outside the gene matches. CDR3 sequence (DNA): TGCAGCGCAAGGGGCAGGGGGCGAGGAAACACCATATATTTT. This gives the protein CSARGRGRGNTIYF.

A single count supports this clone. The V and J genes are TRBV30 and TRBJ1-6; D ambiguous. The CDR3 has 14 residues. Trimming removed 4 bases from V and 3 bases from J, with 10 bases in between. CDR1 is GTSNPN and CDR2 is SVGIG in the germline V gene (reference sequence). The CDR3 protein is CAWTLRSYNSPLHF. Written as DNA, the CDR3 is TGTGCCTGGACACTCCGTAGCTATAATTCACCCCTCCACTTT.

This clone was seen only once. The chain employs TRBV6-2 or TRBV6-3 and TRBJ1-2; perhaps TRBD1 as D (5 bases). Germline V gene lookup returns CDR1 MNHEY and CDR2 SVGEGT. The CDR3 has 12 amino acids. Trimming shortened V by 5 bases and J by 6 bases, and 10 bases separated the two germline ends. CDR3 DNA: TGTGCCAGCAGTAGGAGGGGCGATGGCTACACCTTC. Protein sequence: CASSRRGDGYTF.

The table lists this clone with a few counts. This chain uses TRBV7-9 with TRBJ2-7, with D hard to call. Germline V CDR1 and CDR2: SEHNR, FQNEAQ (reference sequence). Trimming left V 0 bases short and J 0 bases short, with 6 bases between. The CDR3 is 14 amino acids. The CDR3 is CASSLAHISYEQYF. The CDR3 region has the DNA TGTGCCAGCAGCTTAGCACACATCTCCTACGAGCAGTACTTC. Complete variable domain (other parts from reference TRBV7-9 and TRBJ2-7): DTGVSQNPRHKITKRGQNVTFRCDPISEHNRLYWYRQTLGQGPEFLTYFQNEAQLEKSRLLSDRFSAERPKGSFSTLEIQRTEQGDSAMYLCASSLAHISYEQYFGPGTRLTVT.

The chain carries TRBV24-1 and TRBJ2-1, with D possibly matching TRBD2 (6 bases). V lost 2 bases to trimming and J lost 4 bases, with 17 bases between them. In germline, CDR1 is KGHDR, CDR2 SFDVKD. This CDR3 has 17 amino acids. This CDR3 reads CATSDSSASGVYNEQFF. The CDR3 DNA follows: TGTGCCACCAGTGATTCGTCCGCCTCGGGAGTTTACAATGAGCAGTTCTTC.

V usage is TRBV6-5 and J usage is TRBJ1-1; a possible D gene is TRBD1 (5 bases). This CDR3 region has 12 residues. V was cut by 7 bases and J by 6 bases, with 12 bases left in between. Per germline, CDR1 MNHEY and CDR2 SVGAGI. CDR3 in amino acids: CASMRGKAEAFF. Here the CDR3 DNA reads TGTGCCAGCATGCGGGGGAAGGCTGAAGCTTTCTTT.

This clone was counted a few times. V gene TRBV7-6 combines with J gene TRBJ1-5, with 7 bases lining up with TRBD1. The CDR3 contains 15 residues. Per germline, CDR1 SGHVS and CDR2 FNYEAQ. V lost 1 base and J lost 7; bases outside the gene matches: 7. The CDR3 protein is CASSLGPGQRQPQHF. In DNA form, the CDR3 reads TGTGCCAGCAGCTTAGGGCCGGGACAGCGACAGCCCCAGCATTTT.

V gene TRBV7-6 combines with J gene TRBJ2-2; possibly TRBD1 for D (5 bases). This CDR3 is 14 amino acids long. Trimming stripped 3 bases from V and 2 bases from J, with 7 bases between. Germline values: CDR1 SGHVS, CDR2 FNYEAQ. This CDR3 reads CASSFGHNTGELFF. CDR3 bases: TGTGCCAGCAGCTTCGGACACAACACCGGGGAGCTGTTTTTT. Combining the CDR3 with reference TRBV7-6 and TRBJ2-2 gives the whole variable domain GAGVSQSPRYKVTKRGQDVALRCDPISGHVSLYWYRQALGQGPEFLTYFNYEAQQDKSGLPNDRFSAERPEGSISTLTIQRTEQRDSAMYRCASSFGHNTGELFFGEGSRLTVL.

DNA of the CDR3: TGTGCCAGTAGTTCACAGGGTAGGGGCAATCAGCCCCAGCATTTT. This codes for CASSSQGRGNQPQHF. This chain uses TRBV19 with TRBJ1-5; a weak D match, TRBD1 (6 bases). The V end was cut by 5 bases, the J end by 2 bases, with 13 bases between. Germline CDR1 is LNHDA and CDR2 is SQIVND (reference sequence). This CDR3 comprises 15 residues.

V usage is TRBV9 and J usage is TRBJ2-1; D uncertain. The CDR3 spans 14 residues. Trimming removed 0 bases at V and 6 bases at J, with 10 bases between. Germline V CDR1 and CDR2: SGDLS, YYNGEE. CDR3 residues: CASSVGPIVNEQFF. CDR3 sequence (DNA): TGTGCCAGCAGCGTAGGTCCGATAGTCAATGAGCAGTTCTTC.

V is TRBV9 and J is TRBJ2-7, with 7 nucleotides matching TRBD2. The CDR3 length is 14 residues. CDR1 and CDR2 (germline): SGDLS, YYNGEE. Trimming cost V 0 bases and J 2 bases; bases outside gene matches: 2. Here the CDR3 DNA reads TGTGCCAGCAGCGTAGCAACTAGCGCCTACGAGCAGTACTTC. It is translated as CASSVATSAYEQYF.

The J gene is TRBJ1-2, the V gene TRBV2; D is possibly TRBD1 (6 bases). There are 14 residues in the CDR3. Trimming removed 7 bases from V and 0 bases from J, with 12 bases in between. Germline CDR1 is SNHLY and CDR2 is FYNNEI. CDR3 sequence: CASTRDTTNYGYTF. CDR3 nucleotide sequence: TGTGCCAGCACCCGGGACACTACTAACTATGGCTACACCTTC.

This chain's CDR3 is CASSLGRTEQYF. The CDR3 DNA follows: TGTGCCAGCAGCTTAGGTCGGACTGAGCAGTACTTC. V usage is TRBV11-3 and J usage is TRBJ2-7, with D perhaps matching TRBD2 (5 bases). Between the trimmed V and J ends, which lost 1 base and 7 bases, there was a span of 8 bases. Germline V gene sequence: CDR1 SGHNT, CDR2 YENEEA. The CDR3 is 12 amino acids. Full variable domain (remainder filled in from reference TRBV11-3 and TRBJ2-7): EAGVVQSPRYKIIEKKQPVAFWCNPISGHNTLYWYLQNLGQGPELLIRYENEEAVDDSQLPKDRFSAERLKGVDSTLKIQPAELGDSAVYLCASSLGRTEQYFGPGTRLTVT.

This chain uses TRBV3-1 (or the pseudogene TRBV3-2) with TRBJ1-1; maybe TRBD1 (5 bases). Per the germline V gene, CDR1 is LGHDT and CDR2 is YNNKEL (reference sequence). This CDR3 comprises 13 residues. V was clipped by 1 base and J by 5 bases, with 8 bases between them. DNA of the CDR3: TGTGCCAGCAGCCAAGCCCAGGGAACTGAAGCTTTCTTT. This sequence encodes CASSQAQGTEAFF.

The chain uses TRBV11-2 and TRBJ1-1, with a weak D call TRBD1 (6 bases). Germline V gene data show CDR1 as SGHAT and CDR2 as FQNNGV. The V gene lost 1 base and the J gene lost 8 bases, with 8 bases spanning the gap. The CDR3 is made up of 12 amino acids. CDR3 bases: TGTGCCAGCAGCTTAGGGACAGCGGAAGCTTTCTTT. As protein: CASSLGTAEAFF.

This rearrangement joins TRBV2 to TRBJ1-5; no firm D call. CDR3 length: 14 amino acids. Trimming took 6 bases from V and 0 from J, leaving 9 bases between them. Germline V gene data show CDR1 as SNHLY and CDR2 as FYNNEI. CDR3 in amino acids: CASSQTRSNQPQHF. The CDR3 region has the DNA TGTGCCAGCAGCCAAACACGTAGCAATCAGCCCCAGCATTTT. The full variable domain, with the rest looked up from reference TRBV2 and TRBJ1-5, is EPEVTQTPSHQVTQMGQEVILRCVPISNHLYFYWYRQILGQKVEFLVSFYNNEISEKSEIFDDQFSVERPDGSNFTLKIRSTKLEDSAMYFCASSQTRSNQPQHFGDGTRLSIL.

This sequence joins TRBV19 and TRBJ2-7, with unresolved D. The CDR3 runs 14 residues. V lost 3 bases to trimming and J lost 0 bases, with 9 bases between them. Germline V gene lookup returns CDR1 LNHDA and CDR2 SQIVND (reference sequence). DNA for the CDR3: TGTGCCAGTAGTATGGGCAGCAACTCCTACGAGCAGTACTTC. Its translation: CASSMGSNSYEQYF. The full variable domain, completed using reference TRBV19 and TRBJ2-7, is DGGITQSPKYLFRKEGQNVTLSCEQNLNHDAMYWYRQDPGQGLRLIYYSQIVNDFQKGDIAEGYSVSREKKESFPLTVTSAQKNPTAFYLCASSMGSNSYEQYFGPGTRLTVT.

The rearrangement links TRBV14 to TRBJ1-1, with D uncertain. V was cut by 8 bases and J by 3 bases, with 16 bases left in between. The CDR3 covers 14 residues. Germline CDR1 is SGHDN and CDR2 is FVKESK. DNA of the CDR3: TGTGCCAGCGTCTGGATCGAGGCGGACACTGAAGCTTTCTTT. This gives the protein CASVWIEADTEAFF.

The CDR3 sequence is CASSNRQGHSNQPQHF. DNA for the CDR3: TGTGCCAGCAGCAACAGACAGGGACATAGCAATCAGCCCCAGCATTTT. The V and J genes are TRBV21-1 and TRBJ1-5; TRBD1 was called by the table and not checked on the DNA. TRBV21-1 is described as a pseudogene. The CDR3 covers 16 residues.

The chain is built from TRBV3-1 (or the pseudogene TRBV3-2) and TRBJ1-2; D is unresolved. CDR3 length equals 14 residues. Between the trimmed V and J ends, which lost 4 bases and 8 bases, there was a span of 17 bases. From germline, CDR1 is LGHDT and CDR2 YNNKEL (reference sequence). CDR3 DNA sequence: TGTGCCAGCAGCCTCGTAGGAGTTGGGGAGGGCTACACCTTC. Protein product: CASSLVGVGEGYTF.

The V call is TRBV7-2, the J call TRBJ1-2; TRBD1 aligns across 7 bases. After removal of 6 bases from V and 1 base from J, the junction contained 5 bases not matched to a gene. Per the germline V gene, CDR1 is SGHTA and CDR2 is FQGNSA. CDR3 length equals 14 residues. DNA of the CDR3: TGTGCCAGCAGGCCCGGACAGGTTAACTATGGCTACACCTTC. This gives the protein CASRPGQVNYGYTF.